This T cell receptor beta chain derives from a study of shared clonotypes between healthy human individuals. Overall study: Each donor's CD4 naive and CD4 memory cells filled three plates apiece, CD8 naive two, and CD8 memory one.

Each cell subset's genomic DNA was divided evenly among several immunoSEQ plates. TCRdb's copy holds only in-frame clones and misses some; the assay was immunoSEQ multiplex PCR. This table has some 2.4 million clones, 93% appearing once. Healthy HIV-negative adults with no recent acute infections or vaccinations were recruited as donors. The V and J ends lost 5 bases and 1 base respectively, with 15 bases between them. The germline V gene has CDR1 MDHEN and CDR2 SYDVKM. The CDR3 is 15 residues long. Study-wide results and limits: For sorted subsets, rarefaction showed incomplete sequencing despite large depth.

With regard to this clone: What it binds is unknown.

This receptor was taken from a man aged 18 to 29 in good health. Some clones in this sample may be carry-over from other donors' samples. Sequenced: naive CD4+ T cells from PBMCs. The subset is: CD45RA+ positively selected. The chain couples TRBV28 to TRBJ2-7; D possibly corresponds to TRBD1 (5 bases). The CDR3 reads CASSPRQITSYEQYF. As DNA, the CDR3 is TGTGCCAGCAGTCCGAGACAGATTACATCCTACGAGCAGTACTTC.